This TCR beta chain came from a study of blood T cell repertoires in COVID-19. As for the study in general: Nucleic acid was either cDNA or gDNA, and it came from T cells, B-cell-depleted T cells, or PBMCs.

Patients from Seattle were sampled longitudinally, starting during active infection. Using immunoSEQ multiplex PCR, the repertoire was profiled, and TCRdb retains in-frame clones only, with some absent. The profile shows around 300,000 clones, 90% of them singletons. This CDR3 region has 14 residues. Germline lookup yields CDR1 KGHSH and CDR2 LQKENI. V shed 2 bases and J shed 2 bases, with 10 bases lying between them. The origin of this receptor is a woman in her twenties or thirties with COVID-19, enrolled during active disease. V and J are TRBV18 and TRBJ2-7; D might be TRBD2 (5 bases). Specimen: peripheral blood. The CDR3 region is CASSPSGRPYEQYF. DNA for the CDR3: TGTGCCAGCTCACCAAGCGGCAGGCCCTACGAGCAGTACTTC. Together with reference TRBV18 and TRBJ2-7, the CDR3 gives the full variable domain: NAGVMQNPRHLVRRRGQEARLRCSPMKGHSHVYWYRQLPEEGLKFMVYLQKENIIDESGMPKERFSAEFPKEGPSILRIQQVVRGDSAAYFCASSPSGRPYEQYFGPGTRLTVT.